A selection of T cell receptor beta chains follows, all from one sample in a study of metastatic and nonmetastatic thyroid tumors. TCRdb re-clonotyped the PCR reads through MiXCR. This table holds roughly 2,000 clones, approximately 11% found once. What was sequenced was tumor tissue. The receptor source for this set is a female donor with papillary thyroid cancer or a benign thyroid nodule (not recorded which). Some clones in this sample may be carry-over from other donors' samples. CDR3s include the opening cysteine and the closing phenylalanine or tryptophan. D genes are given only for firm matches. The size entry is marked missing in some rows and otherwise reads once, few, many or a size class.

cdr3_aa: CASSQTSGGKETQYF
cdr3_nt: TGTGCCAGCAGTCAGACTAGCGGGGGAAAAGAGACCCAGTACTTC
j_call: TRBJ2-5
clone_size: .
v_call: TRBV6-1
cdr3_length: 15
d_call: TRBD2

cdr3_aa: CASNQGSFTDTQYF
cdr3_nt: TGCGCCAGCAATCAAGGTAGTTTCACAGATACGCAGTATTTT
j_call: TRBJ2-3
clone_size: medium-sized
v_call: TRBV5-1
cdr3_length: 14
d_call: .

cdr3_aa: CSARGATYEQYF
cdr3_nt: TGCAGTGCTAGAGGTGCCACCTACGAGCAGTACTTC
j_call: TRBJ2-7
clone_size: large
v_call: TRBV20-1
cdr3_length: 12
d_call: .

cdr3_aa: CASSTPQGIYGYTF
cdr3_nt: TGTGCCAGCTCAACACCACAGGGGATCTATGGCTACACCTTC
j_call: TRBJ1-2
clone_size: medium-sized
v_call: TRBV18
cdr3_length: 14
d_call: TRBD1

cdr3_aa: CASSISGESPLHF
cdr3_nt: TGTGCCAGCAGCATTTCAGGGGAGTCACCCCTCCACTTT
j_call: TRBJ1-6
clone_size: medium-sized
v_call: TRBV11-2
cdr3_length: 13
d_call: .

cdr3_aa: CASFQGAGSPLHF
cdr3_nt: TGTGCCAGCTTTCAGGGGGCAGGGTCACCCCTCCACTTT
j_call: TRBJ1-6
clone_size: medium-sized
v_call: TRBV18
cdr3_length: 13
d_call: TRBD1

cdr3_aa: CASSGDLGANEQFF
cdr3_nt: TGCGCCAGCAGTGGGGATTTAGGAGCAAATGAGCAGTTCTTC
j_call: TRBJ2-1
clone_size: medium-sized
v_call: TRBV10-2
cdr3_length: 14
d_call: .

cdr3_aa: CATSSTSGGRINNEQFF
cdr3_nt: TGTGCCACCAGCAGCACTAGCGGGGGGCGGATAAACAATGAGCAGTTCTTC
j_call: TRBJ2-1
clone_size: medium-sized
v_call: TRBV15
cdr3_length: 17
d_call: TRBD2

cdr3_aa: CASSQQGEKLFF
cdr3_nt: TGTGCCAGCAGCCAACAGGGAGAAAAACTGTTTTTT
j_call: TRBJ1-4
clone_size: many
v_call: TRBV14
cdr3_length: 12
d_call: .

cdr3_aa: CASSHFWQDDSPLHF
cdr3_nt: TGTGCCAGCAGCCACTTTTGGCAGGACGATTCACCCCTCCACTTT
j_call: TRBJ1-6
clone_size: medium-sized
v_call: TRBV3-1
cdr3_length: 15
d_call: .

cdr3_aa: CASSSLDRVGELFF
cdr3_nt: TGTGCCAGCAGTTCGCTAGACAGGGTAGGGGAGCTGTTTTTT
j_call: TRBJ2-2
clone_size: large
v_call: TRBV6-1
cdr3_length: 14
d_call: TRBD1

cdr3_aa: CASSTTNPGELFF
cdr3_nt: TGTGCCAGTAGTACTACTAACCCCGGGGAGCTGTTTTTT
j_call: TRBJ2-2
clone_size: medium-sized
v_call: TRBV19
cdr3_length: 13
d_call: .

cdr3_aa: CASSLEGNNYGYTF
cdr3_nt: TGTGCCAGCAGCTTGGAGGGGAACAACTATGGCTACACCTTC
j_call: TRBJ1-2
clone_size: .
v_call: TRBV7-3
cdr3_length: 14
d_call: .

cdr3_aa: CASSRQGIEQYF
cdr3_nt: TGTGCCAGCTCCCGCCAGGGAATCGAGCAGTACTTC
j_call: TRBJ2-7
clone_size: many
v_call: TRBV3-1
cdr3_length: 12
d_call: .

cdr3_aa: CASSLATGFGEKLFF
cdr3_nt: TGTGCCAGCAGCTTGGCCACGGGGTTTGGGGAAAAACTGTTTTTT
j_call: TRBJ1-4
clone_size: medium-sized
v_call: TRBV5-4
cdr3_length: 15
d_call: .

cdr3_aa: CASSVLNRGSGNAIYF
cdr3_nt: TGTGCCAGCAGTGTACTAAACAGGGGTTCCGGAAACGCCATATATTTT
j_call: TRBJ1-3
clone_size: few
v_call: TRBV6-2/TRBV6-3
cdr3_length: 16
d_call: TRBD1

cdr3_aa: CASSYKLTYEQYF
cdr3_nt: TGTGCCAGCAGTTATAAACTAACCTACGAGCAGTACTTC
j_call: TRBJ2-7
clone_size: large
v_call: TRBV6-2/TRBV6-3
cdr3_length: 13
d_call: .

cdr3_aa: CASGTVGETQYF
cdr3_nt: TGTGCCAGCGGGACAGTGGGGGAGACCCAGTACTTC
j_call: TRBJ2-5
clone_size: medium-sized
v_call: TRBV11-2
cdr3_length: 12
d_call: TRBD1

cdr3_aa: CASSRTSGGTYTQYF
cdr3_nt: TGTGCCAGCAGCCGTACTAGCGGTGGCACATATACGCAGTATTTT
j_call: TRBJ2-3
clone_size: .
v_call: TRBV11-1
cdr3_length: 15
d_call: TRBD2

cdr3_aa: CASSARDLPGGGYTF
cdr3_nt: TGTGCCAGCAGTGCTAGAGATCTTCCAGGGGGTGGCTACACCTTC
j_call: TRBJ1-2
clone_size: few
v_call: TRBV6-1
cdr3_length: 15
d_call: TRBD1

cdr3_aa: CASGDPVQGLEKLFF
cdr3_nt: TGTGCTAGTGGTGACCCCGTACAGGGACTCGAAAAACTGTTTTTT
j_call: TRBJ1-4
clone_size: medium-sized
v_call: TRBV12-5
cdr3_length: 15
d_call: .

cdr3_aa: CASSYLPGQGSTNEKLFF
cdr3_nt: TGCGCCAGCAGCTACTTACCGGGACAGGGCTCAACTAATGAAAAACTGTTTTTT
j_call: TRBJ1-4
clone_size: many
v_call: TRBV4-1
cdr3_length: 18
d_call: TRBD1

cdr3_aa: CASSLAGQGQYF
cdr3_nt: TGCGCCAGCAGCTTGGCCGGACAGGGGCAGTATTTT
j_call: TRBJ2-3
clone_size: .
v_call: TRBV5-1
cdr3_length: 12
d_call: TRBD1

cdr3_aa: CASSPSGGARAGELFF
cdr3_nt: TGTGCCAGCAGCCCTAGCGGGGGGGCCCGCGCCGGGGAGCTGTTTTTT
j_call: TRBJ2-2
clone_size: medium-sized
v_call: TRBV28
cdr3_length: 16
d_call: TRBD2

cdr3_aa: CASSATGTNEQFF
cdr3_nt: TGTGCCAGCAGCGCGACAGGGACGAATGAGCAGTTCTTC
j_call: TRBJ2-1
clone_size: many
v_call: TRBV9
cdr3_length: 13
d_call: TRBD1

cdr3_aa: CASQGTHSNQPQHF
cdr3_nt: TGTGCCAGTCAGGGAACCCATAGCAATCAGCCCCAGCATTTT
j_call: TRBJ1-5
clone_size: medium-sized
v_call: TRBV6-2/TRBV6-3
cdr3_length: 14
d_call: .

cdr3_aa: CASSLIGMGGNTIYF
cdr3_nt: TGTGCCAGCAGCTTAATCGGGATGGGTGGAAACACCATATATTTT
j_call: TRBJ1-3
clone_size: medium-sized
v_call: TRBV9
cdr3_length: 15
d_call: .

cdr3_aa: CASSYSSFRTGDNSPLHF
cdr3_nt: TGTGCCAGCAGTTACTCGTCTTTTCGGACAGGGGATAATTCACCCCTCCACTTT
j_call: TRBJ1-6
clone_size: large
v_call: TRBV6-2/TRBV6-3
cdr3_length: 18
d_call: TRBD1

cdr3_aa: CASGLWVWTTYNEQFF
cdr3_nt: TGTGCTAGTGGCCTTTGGGTCTGGACAACCTACAATGAGCAGTTCTTC
j_call: TRBJ2-1
clone_size: medium-sized
v_call: TRBV12-5
cdr3_length: 16
d_call: .

cdr3_aa: CATSRTLYQPQHF
cdr3_nt: TGTGCCACCAGCAGGACCCTCTATCAGCCCCAGCATTTT
j_call: TRBJ1-5
clone_size: medium-sized
v_call: TRBV15
cdr3_length: 13
d_call: .

cdr3_aa: CSVDGLAGETQYF
cdr3_nt: TGCAGCGTTGATGGACTAGCCGGAGAGACCCAGTACTTC
j_call: TRBJ2-5
clone_size: medium-sized
v_call: TRBV29-1
cdr3_length: 13
d_call: TRBD2

cdr3_aa: CATSRVGGDWGEQFF
cdr3_nt: TGTGCCACCAGCAGAGTTGGCGGGGACTGGGGTGAGCAGTTCTTC
j_call: TRBJ2-1
clone_size: medium-sized
v_call: TRBV15
cdr3_length: 15
d_call: .

cdr3_aa: CATQSIQGSGELFF
cdr3_nt: TGCGCCACACAATCCATACAGGGCTCCGGGGAGCTGTTTTTT
j_call: TRBJ2-2
clone_size: medium-sized
v_call: TRBV5-1
cdr3_length: 14
d_call: .

cdr3_aa: CASSENSGPMGTAFF
cdr3_nt: TGTGCCAGCAGTGAAAATAGTGGGCCAATGGGTACAGCTTTCTTT
j_call: TRBJ1-1
clone_size: few
v_call: TRBV6-1
cdr3_length: 15
d_call: .

cdr3_aa: CASRTSGGPMGAAFF
cdr3_nt: TGTGCCAGCAGGACTAGCGGGGGGCCAATGGGGGCAGCTTTCTTT
j_call: TRBJ1-1
clone_size: .
v_call: TRBV6-1
cdr3_length: 15
d_call: .